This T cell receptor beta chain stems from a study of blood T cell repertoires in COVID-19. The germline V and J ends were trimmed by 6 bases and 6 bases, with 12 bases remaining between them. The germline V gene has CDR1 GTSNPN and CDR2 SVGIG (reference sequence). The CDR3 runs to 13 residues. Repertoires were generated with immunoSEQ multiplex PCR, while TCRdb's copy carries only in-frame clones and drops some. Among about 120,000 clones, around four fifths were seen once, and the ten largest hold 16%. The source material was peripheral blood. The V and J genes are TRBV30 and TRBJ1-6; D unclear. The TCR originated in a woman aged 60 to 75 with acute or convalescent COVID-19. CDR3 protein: CACMEEVNSPLHF. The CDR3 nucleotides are TGTGCCTGTATGGAGGAAGTTAATTCACCCCTCCACTTT.